This T cell receptor (beta chain) was profiled in a study of blood T cell repertoires in COVID-19. The V end was cut by 4 bases, the J end by 0 bases, with 13 bases between. The V gene's germline CDR1 is SGHNT and CDR2 YYREEE (reference sequence). The CDR3 length is 15 residues. Some clones are missing from TCRdb's copy, which holds only in-frame ones; the method was immunoSEQ multiplex PCR. The sample contains roughly 100,000 clones, roughly 86% of which appear only once. This clone came up once. Sequencing used peripheral blood. The rearrangement uses TRBV5-4 and TRBJ1-1, with D hard to call. The receptor's source is a human donor in a cohort sampled during active COVID-19. DNA for the CDR3: TGTGCCAGCAGCCCGAGGGCAGAACTGAACACTGAAGCTTTCTTT. Encoded protein: CASSPRAELNTEAFF.